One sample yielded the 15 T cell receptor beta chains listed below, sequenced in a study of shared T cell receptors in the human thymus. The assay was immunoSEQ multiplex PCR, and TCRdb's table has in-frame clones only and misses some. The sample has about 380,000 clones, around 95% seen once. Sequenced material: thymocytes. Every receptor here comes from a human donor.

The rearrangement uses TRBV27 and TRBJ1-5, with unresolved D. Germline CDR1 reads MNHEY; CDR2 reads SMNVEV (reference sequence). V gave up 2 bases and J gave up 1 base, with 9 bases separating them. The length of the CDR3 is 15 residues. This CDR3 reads CASSLEAGSNQPQHF. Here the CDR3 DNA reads TGTGCCAGCAGTTTAGAGGCAGGAAGCAATCAGCCCCAGCATTTT.

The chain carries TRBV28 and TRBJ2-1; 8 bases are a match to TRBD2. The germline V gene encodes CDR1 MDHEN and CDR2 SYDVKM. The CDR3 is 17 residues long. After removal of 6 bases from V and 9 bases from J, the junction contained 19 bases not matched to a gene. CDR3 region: CASSRPGEREIQAEQFF. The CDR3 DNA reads TGTGCCAGCAGCCGCCCGGGGGAGCGGGAGATTCAGGCTGAGCAGTTCTTC.

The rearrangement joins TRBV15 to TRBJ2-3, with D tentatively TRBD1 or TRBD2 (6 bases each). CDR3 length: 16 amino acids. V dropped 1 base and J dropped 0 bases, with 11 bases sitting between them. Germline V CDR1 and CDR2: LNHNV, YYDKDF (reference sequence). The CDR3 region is CATSRVRGPSTDTQYF. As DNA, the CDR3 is TGTGCCACCAGCAGAGTCCGGGGGCCAAGCACAGATACGCAGTATTTT.

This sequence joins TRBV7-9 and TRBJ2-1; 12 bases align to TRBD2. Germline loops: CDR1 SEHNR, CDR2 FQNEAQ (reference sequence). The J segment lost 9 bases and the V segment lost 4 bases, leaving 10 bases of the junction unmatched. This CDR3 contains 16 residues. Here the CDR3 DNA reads TGTGCCAGCAGCTCCTCTAGCGGGAGGGCCCAGCGTGAGCAGTTCTTC. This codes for CASSSSSGRAQREQFF.

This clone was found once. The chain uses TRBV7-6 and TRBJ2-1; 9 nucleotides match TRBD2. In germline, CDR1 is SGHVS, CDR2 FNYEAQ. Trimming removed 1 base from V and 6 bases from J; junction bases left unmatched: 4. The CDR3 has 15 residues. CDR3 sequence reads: CASSLGAGGGNEQFF. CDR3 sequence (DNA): TGTGCCAGCAGCTTAGGGGCGGGAGGGGGCAATGAGCAGTTCTTC. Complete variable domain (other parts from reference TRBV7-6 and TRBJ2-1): GAGVSQSPRYKVTKRGQDVALRCDPISGHVSLYWYRQALGQGPEFLTYFNYEAQQDKSGLPNDRFSAERPEGSISTLTIQRTEQRDSAMYRCASSLGAGGGNEQFFGPGTRLTVL.

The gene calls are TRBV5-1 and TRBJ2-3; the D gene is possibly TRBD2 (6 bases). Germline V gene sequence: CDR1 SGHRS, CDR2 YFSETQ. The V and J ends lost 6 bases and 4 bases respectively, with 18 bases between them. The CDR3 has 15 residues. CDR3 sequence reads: CASTLVGGRADTQYF. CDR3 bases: TGCGCCAGCACCCTGGTGGGAGGCCGGGCAGATACGCAGTATTTT. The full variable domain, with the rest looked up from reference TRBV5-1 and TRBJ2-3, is KAGVTQTPRYLIKTRGQQVTLSCSPISGHRSVSWYQQTPGQGLQFLFEYFSETQRNKGNFPGRFSGRQFSNSRSEMNVSTLELGDSALYLCASTLVGGRADTQYFGPGTRLTVL.

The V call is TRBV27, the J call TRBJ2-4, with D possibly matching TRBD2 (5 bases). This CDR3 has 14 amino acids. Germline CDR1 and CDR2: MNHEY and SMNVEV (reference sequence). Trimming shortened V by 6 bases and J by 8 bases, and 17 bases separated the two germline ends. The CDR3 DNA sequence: TGTGCCAGCAGACTCCGGGATCACAATGACATTCAGTACTTC. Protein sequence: CASRLRDHNDIQYF.

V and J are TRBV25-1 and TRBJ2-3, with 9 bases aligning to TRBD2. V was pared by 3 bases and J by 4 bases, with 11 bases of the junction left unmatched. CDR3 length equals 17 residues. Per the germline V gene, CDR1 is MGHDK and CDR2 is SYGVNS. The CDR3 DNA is TGTGCCAGCAGTGACCCCAAATTAGCGGGAGACCCAGATACGCAGTATTTT. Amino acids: CASSDPKLAGDPDTQYF.

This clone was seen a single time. CDR3 loop: CASSLSGGSKLCEQYF. The CDR3 nucleotides are TGTGCCAGCTCACTTTCCGGGGGGTCTAAACTCTGCGAGCAGTACTTC. V gene TRBV27 combines with J gene TRBJ2-7, with 7 nucleotides matching TRBD2. V lost 8 bases, J lost 6 bases, and 19 bases stayed unmatched. The CDR3 covers 16 residues. CDR1 and CDR2 from the germline V gene are MNHEY and SMNVEV (reference sequence).

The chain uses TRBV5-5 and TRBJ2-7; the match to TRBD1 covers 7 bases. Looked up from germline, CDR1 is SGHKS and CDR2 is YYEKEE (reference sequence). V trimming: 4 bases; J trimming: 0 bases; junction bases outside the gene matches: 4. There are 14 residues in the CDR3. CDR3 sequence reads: CASSLRDSSYEQYF. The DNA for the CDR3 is TGTGCCAGCAGCCTCCGGGACAGCTCCTACGAGCAGTACTTC.

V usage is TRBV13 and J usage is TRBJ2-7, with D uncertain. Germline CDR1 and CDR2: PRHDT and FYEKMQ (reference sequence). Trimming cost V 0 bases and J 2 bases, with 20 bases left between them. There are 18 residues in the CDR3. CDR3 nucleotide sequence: TGTGCCAGCAGCTTAGGTCCAGAGGAGATAGCCCCCCCCTACGAGCAGTACTTC. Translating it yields CASSLGPEEIAPPYEQYF.

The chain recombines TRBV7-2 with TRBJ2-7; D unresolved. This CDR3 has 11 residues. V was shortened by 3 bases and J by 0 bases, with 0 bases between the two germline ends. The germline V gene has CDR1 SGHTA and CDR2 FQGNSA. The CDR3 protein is CASSFSYEQYF. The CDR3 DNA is TGTGCCAGCAGCTTCTCCTACGAGCAGTACTTC.

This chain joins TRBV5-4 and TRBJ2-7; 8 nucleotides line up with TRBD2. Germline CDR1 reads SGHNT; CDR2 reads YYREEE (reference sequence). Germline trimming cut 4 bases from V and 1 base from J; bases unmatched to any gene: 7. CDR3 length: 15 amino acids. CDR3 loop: CASSLTSGRSYEQYF. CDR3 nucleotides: TGTGCCAGCAGCCTTACTAGCGGACGTTCCTACGAGCAGTACTTC.

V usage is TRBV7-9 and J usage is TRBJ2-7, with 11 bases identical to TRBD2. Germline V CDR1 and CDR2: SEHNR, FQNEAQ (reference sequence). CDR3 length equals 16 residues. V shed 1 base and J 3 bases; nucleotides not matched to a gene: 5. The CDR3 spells CASSLEGLAESYEQYF. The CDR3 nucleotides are TGTGCCAGCAGCTTAGAGGGACTAGCGGAAAGCTACGAGCAGTACTTC.

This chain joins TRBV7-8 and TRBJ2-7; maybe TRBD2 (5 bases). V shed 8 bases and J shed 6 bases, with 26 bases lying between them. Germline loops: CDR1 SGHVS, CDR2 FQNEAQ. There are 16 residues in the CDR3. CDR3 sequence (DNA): TGTGCCAGCCGCTGTGGGCTAGGGAGCTTTGAAAGCGAGCAGTACTTC. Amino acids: CASRCGLGSFESEQYF.